The rows below give T cell receptor beta chains drawn from one sample of a study of yellow fever vaccine responses in identical twins. TCRdb analysed the RT-PCR reads with MiXCR anew, one entry per CDR3 protein. The sample consists of over 8,500 distinct CDR3 sequences, approximately 80% of them appearing once. Sequenced material: T cells from blood (PBMCs), unsorted or a sorted subset (not recorded which), taken before or after yellow fever vaccination (not recorded which). The receptors were sampled from a woman aged 18-30 years who received the yellow fever vaccine. CDR3s include the opening cysteine and the closing phenylalanine or tryptophan. D genes are given only for firm matches. Clone size is not always given. Where it is, it says once, few, many or a class for expanded clones.

TRBV5-6,-,TRBJ1-2,-,14,CASSLAGAEYGYTF,TGTGCCAGCAGCTTGGCCGGGGCCGAGTATGGCTACACCTTC
TRBV7-6,-,TRBJ2-1,TRBD2,16,CASSPRLAGDDNEQFF,TGTGCCAGCAGCCCGCGACTAGCGGGAGACGACAATGAGCAGTTCTTC
TRBV7-9,-,TRBJ1-1,-,14,CASSSLVGNTEAFF,TGTGCCAGCAGCTCCTTGGTGGGGAACACTGAAGCTTTCTTT
TRBV5-1,-,TRBJ2-1,-,15,CASSLGESSYNEQFF,TGCGCCAGCAGCTTGGGAGAGTCCTCCTACAATGAGCAGTTCTTC
TRBV7-6,-,TRBJ2-7,-,17,CASSSPNTEGGWVEQYF,TGTGCCAGCAGCTCCCCAAACACAGAAGGGGGGTGGGTCGAGCAGTACTTC
TRBV12-5,-,TRBJ2-7,TRBD1,14,CASGLMGTGYEQYF,TGTGCTAGTGGTTTGATGGGGACAGGGTACGAGCAGTACTTC
TRBV13,few,TRBJ1-1,TRBD1,14,CASSVQGAGTEAFF,TGTGCCAGCAGCGTACAGGGGGCAGGCACTGAAGCTTTCTTT
TRBV6-5,once,TRBJ1-5,-,14,CASSYSGGNQPQHF,TGTGCCAGCAGTTACTCGGGGGGAAATCAGCCCCAGCATTTT
TRBV9,-,TRBJ1-1,-,15,CASSPRLESFTEAFF,TGTGCCAGCAGCCCCCGACTAGAAAGCTTCACTGAAGCTTTCTTT
TRBV29-1,-,TRBJ2-7,-,12,CSVDQGDHEQYF,TGCAGCGTTGATCAGGGTGACCACGAGCAGTACTTC
TRBV2,-,TRBJ1-1,-,11,CASTNSGGAFF,TGTGCCAGCACCAACAGTGGTGGAGCCTTCTTT
TRBV29-1,-,TRBJ2-2,-,12,CSALGYTGELFF,TGCAGCGCTCTCGGTTACACCGGGGAGCTGTTTTTT
TRBV15,-,TRBJ1-5,-,13,CATSISFNQPQHF,TGTGCCACCAGCATTTCCTTTAATCAGCCCCAGCATTTT
TRBV7-9,-,TRBJ2-1,TRBD2,15,CASSLYSGFNNEQFF,TGTGCCAGCAGCTTATATAGCGGGTTTAACAATGAGCAGTTCTTC
TRBV18,-,TRBJ2-2,-,12,CASSWDTGELFF,TGTGCCAGTTCCTGGGACACCGGGGAGCTGTTTTTT
TRBV2,-,TRBJ2-5,-,13,CASSVWVRETQYF,TGTGCCAGCAGCGTTTGGGTCCGAGAGACCCAGTACTTC
TRBV7-9,-,TRBJ2-1,-,15,CASSFRSGAYNEQFF,TGTGCCAGCAGCTTTAGGAGCGGAGCGTACAATGAGCAGTTCTTC
TRBV29-1,-,TRBJ2-5,-,13,CSVELGRVETQYF,TGCAGCGTTGAACTCGGCAGGGTTGAGACCCAGTACTTC
TRBV6-2/TRBV6-3,-,TRBJ2-2,-,14,CASSYSRPSGELFF,TGTGCCAGCAGTTACTCGCGTCCGTCTGGGGAGCTGTTTTTT
TRBV3-1,-,TRBJ2-3,-,13,CASSRGGTYTQYF,TGTGCCAGCAGCCGAGGGGGGACATATACGCAGTATTTT
TRBV11-1,-,TRBJ1-4,-,14,CASSLAGEDEKLFF,TGTGCCAGCAGCTTAGCCGGGGAGGATGAAAAACTGTTTTTT
TRBV29-1,-,TRBJ1-1,-,11,CSVEMNTEAFF,TGCAGCGTTGAGATGAACACTGAAGCTTTCTTT
TRBV19,-,TRBJ1-5,-,15,CASSIGGTLNQPQHF,TGTGCCAGTAGTATAGGAGGGACTCTCAATCAGCCCCAGCATTTT
TRBV9,-,TRBJ2-5,-,14,CASSVGNRQETQYF,TGTGCCAGCAGCGTAGGAAACAGGCAAGAGACCCAGTACTTC
TRBV28,-,TRBJ2-2,TRBD1,15,CASRPGQGGTGELFF,TGTGCCAGCAGACCGGGACAGGGGGGTACCGGGGAGCTGTTTTTT
TRBV4-1,few,TRBJ2-3,TRBD2,15,CASSSRTSSTDTQYF,TGCGCCAGCAGCTCTCGGACTAGCTCCACAGATACGCAGTATTTT
TRBV4-1,-,TRBJ1-1,-,14,CASSDARRNAEAFF,TGCGCCAGCAGCGATGCCCGGAGGAACGCTGAAGCTTTCTTT
TRBV27,-,TRBJ1-1,-,13,CASSLKSNTEAFF,TGTGCCAGCAGTTTAAAGTCGAACACTGAAGCTTTCTTT
TRBV7-2,once,TRBJ2-5,-,17,CASSLAGVALYQETQYF,TGTGCCAGCAGCTTAGCGGGGGTCGCGCTGTACCAAGAGACCCAGTACTTC
TRBV19,-,TRBJ2-1,-,15,CASSLAPNTYNEQFF,TGTGCCAGTAGCCTGGCCCCTAACACCTACAATGAGCAGTTCTTC
TRBV5-6,-,TRBJ2-1,-,15,CASSSDRFPYNEQFF,TGTGCCAGCAGCTCGGACCGGTTCCCCTACAATGAGCAGTTCTTC
TRBV4-1,-,TRBJ1-1,-,14,CASSQDPGYAEAFF,TGCGCCAGCAGCCAAGACCCAGGGTACGCTGAAGCTTTCTTT
TRBV6-1,few,TRBJ1-5,-,13,CAVQGDGNQPQHF,TGTGCCGTCCAGGGAGATGGCAATCAGCCCCAGCATTTT
TRBV2,-,TRBJ1-1,-,14,CASSEKGSETEAFF,TGTGCCAGCAGTGAAAAAGGGTCCGAAACTGAAGCTTTCTTT
TRBV6-4,-,TRBJ2-2,-,16,CASSDSGDRDTGELFF,TGTGCCAGCAGTGACTCCGGCGACCGGGACACCGGGGAGCTGTTTTTT
TRBV10-3,few,TRBJ2-7,-,12,CAISESSYEQYF,TGTGCCATCAGTGAGTCATCCTACGAGCAGTACTTC
TRBV20-1,-,TRBJ1-2,-,12,CSARVGELVYTF,TGCAGTGCTAGAGTTGGGGAGCTCGTCTACACCTTC
TRBV4-2,-,TRBJ1-1,-,15,CASSQDQLAGTEAFF,TGTGCCAGCAGCCAAGATCAGCTGGCCGGGACTGAAGCTTTCTTT
TRBV11-1,-,TRBJ2-1,-,12,CASSLRGPEQFF,TGTGCCAGCAGCTTGAGGGGCCCTGAGCAGTTCTTC
TRBV11-1,-,TRBJ2-1,-,16,CASSLYPQAKSIAQFF,TGTGCCAGCAGCTTATATCCCCAGGCCAAATCAATCGCGCAGTTCTTC
TRBV27,-,TRBJ2-2,-,14,CASSAKRQSGELFF,TGTGCCAGCAGTGCCAAAAGACAGTCCGGGGAGCTGTTTTTT
TRBV27,-,TRBJ2-3,-,14,CASSLSASTDTQYF,TGTGCCAGCAGTTTATCAGCCAGCACAGATACGCAGTATTTT
TRBV12-3/TRBV12-4,-,TRBJ2-1,-,13,CASSLPKYNEQFF,TGTGCCAGCAGTTTACCGAAGTACAATGAGCAGTTCTTC
TRBV29-1,-,TRBJ2-7,TRBD2,14,CSAETSGSSYEQYF,TGCAGCGCTGAGACTAGCGGCAGCTCCTACGAGCAGTACTTC
TRBV13,-,TRBJ2-3,TRBD2,16,CATSGTSGVSTDTQYF,TGTGCCACCTCTGGGACTAGCGGGGTTAGCACAGATACGCAGTATTTT
TRBV2,few,TRBJ2-1,-,14,CASSYSGPRNEQFF,TGTGCCAGCAGTTACTCGGGACCCCGCAATGAGCAGTTCTTC
TRBV29-1,-,TRBJ2-7,-,13,CSVKVGGRYEQYF,TGCAGCGTGAAAGTTGGGGGACGGTACGAGCAGTACTTC
TRBV28,few,TRBJ2-5,-,15,CASSFFAGSQETQYF,TGTGCCAGCAGTTTTTTTGCGGGTAGTCAAGAGACCCAGTACTTC
TRBV15,-,TRBJ1-1,-,14,CATSRDKMGAEAFF,TGTGCCACCAGCAGAGATAAGATGGGTGCTGAAGCTTTCTTT
TRBV20-1,-,TRBJ2-7,-,13,CSARGALAIEQYF,TGCAGTGCTAGAGGGGCTTTGGCCATAGAGCAGTACTTC
TRBV27,-,TRBJ2-3,TRBD1,15,CASRGTGVSLDTQYF,TGTGCCAGCAGAGGGACAGGGGTGTCACTGGATACGCAGTATTTT
TRBV5-2,-,TRBJ1-5,-,14,CASKIQATDQPQHF,TGTGCCAGCAAAATACAGGCTACGGATCAGCCCCAGCATTTT
TRBV6-1,-,TRBJ2-1,TRBD2,16,CASSEIGGSSYNEQFF,TGTGCCAGCAGTGAAATAGGCGGGAGCTCCTACAATGAGCAGTTCTTC
TRBV24-1,-,TRBJ2-1,-,14,CATSSYASYNEQFF,TGTGCCACCAGTTCCTACGCCTCCTACAATGAGCAGTTCTTC
TRBV14,once,TRBJ2-5,-,13,CASSQGHQETQYF,TGTGCCAGCAGCCAAGGACACCAAGAGACCCAGTACTTC